A selection of T cell receptor beta chains follows, all from one sample in a study of T cells in Graves' hyperthyroidism and ophthalmopathy. MiXCR was run by TCRdb on the multiplex PCR reads, yielding one entry per CDR3 protein. The repertoire holds hundreds of thousands of distinct CDR3 sequences, with 11% to 15% as singletons. Sequenced input: blood. These receptors were obtained from a woman in her late teens or twenties with Graves' hyperthyroidism. The CDR3 runs from the conserved cysteine through the conserved F or W. D genes are given only for firm matches. For some rows the clone size is stated as once, few or many, or as a class when expanded; others skip it.

j_gene | d_gene | v_gene | abundance | CDR3nt | CDR3aa
TRBJ2-1 | TRBD2 | TRBV30 | many | TGTGCCTGGAGCGGGACTAGCATCGATGAGCAGTTCTTC | CAWSGTSIDEQFF
TRBJ1-2 | NA | TRBV4-3 | NA | TGCGCCAGCCGGGGGTTCTATGGCTACACCTTC | CASRGFYGYTF
TRBJ2-7 | TRBD1 | TRBV6-2/TRBV6-3 | NA | TGTGCCAGCAGTTCAGGGGGTCGGGGAGAGCAGTACTTC | CASSSGGRGEQYF
TRBJ1-4 | NA | TRBV5-6 | many | TGTGCCAGCAGCACCGGACGGTGGAATGAAAAACTGTTTTTT | CASSTGRWNEKLFF
TRBJ1-1 | TRBD1 | TRBV29-1 | NA | TGCAGCGCCGAAACGGGACAGGGTTCGGTAATCGCTGAAGCTTTCTTT | CSAETGQGSVIAEAFF
TRBJ1-3 | NA | TRBV29-1 | NA | TGCAGCGTTGGGGATCCGTCTGGAAACACCATATATTTT | CSVGDPSGNTIYF
TRBJ2-3 | NA | TRBV30 | few | TGTGCCTGGAGTTCAGGGCGGGGAACAGATACGCAGTATTTT | CAWSSGRGTDTQYF
TRBJ1-1 | NA | TRBV11-2 | few | TGTGCCAGCAGCTTAAGTGCCAACATGAACACTGAAGCTTTCTTT | CASSLSANMNTEAFF
TRBJ2-7 | NA | TRBV9 | few | TGTGCCAGCAGCGTAGGCGGCTTGGAGGCGGGCGAGCAGTACTTC | CASSVGGLEAGEQYF
TRBJ1-2 | TRBD1 | TRBV7-2 | NA | TGTGCCAGCACGTGGCAGTTGGGCCTCGCCGGGACAGGGAACTATGGCTACACCTTC | CASTWQLGLAGTGNYGYTF
TRBJ2-7 | NA | TRBV20-1 | many | TGCAGTGCTAGAGATTGGGAGCGGGTAACCTACGAGCAGTACTTC | CSARDWERVTYEQYF
TRBJ2-3 | NA | TRBV5-1 | many | TGCGCCAGCAGCTTGCTTGGAGTTACAGATACGCAGTATTTT | CASSLLGVTDTQYF
TRBJ1-2 | NA | TRBV18 | NA | TGTGCCAGCTCACCAGCGGGACAAGATACTACTAACTATGGCTACACCTTC | CASSPAGQDTTNYGYTF
TRBJ2-7 | TRBD2 | TRBV7-9 | many | TGTGCCAGCACCCTCCCCTTAGTAGGACTAGCTGCCTACGAGCAGTACTTC | CASTLPLVGLAAYEQYF
TRBJ2-7 | TRBD1 | TRBV20-1 | few | TGCAGTGTACGGGGACAGGGGCGGTCCTACGAGCAGTACTTC | CSVRGQGRSYEQYF
TRBJ2-2 | TRBD1 | TRBV6-1 | many | TGTGCCATCCGTGGACAGGGCAACACCGGGGAGCTGTTTTTT | CAIRGQGNTGELFF
TRBJ2-7 | TRBD2 | TRBV28 | many | TGTGCCCATTCCCCGGGAGGCTACGAGCAGTACTTC | CAHSPGGYEQYF
TRBJ1-3 | NA | TRBV6-2/TRBV6-3 | NA | TGTGCCAGCGGACCAGGGCCCCCGAACTCTGGAAACACCATATATTTT | CASGPGPPNSGNTIYF
TRBJ2-7 | NA | TRBV20-1 | many | TGCAGTGCCTTCTTACGAGGGGCCCGCCACGAGCAGTACTTC | CSAFLRGARHEQYF
TRBJ2-2 | NA | TRBV27 | NA | TGTGCCAGCAGTTTATTCGTCCAGGGTTATAACACCGGGGAGCTGTTTTTT | CASSLFVQGYNTGELFF
TRBJ1-1 | NA | TRBV6-2/TRBV6-3 | NA | TGTGCCAGCAGTTACGTCGGGGCTGGCACTGAAGCTTTCTTT | CASSYVGAGTEAFF
TRBJ2-5 | NA | TRBV19 | NA | TGTGCCAGTAGTCATACCCCGAAGCTATTCAACCAAGAGACCCAGTACTTC | CASSHTPKLFNQETQYF
TRBJ2-5 | TRBD2 | TRBV7-2 | NA | TGTGCCAGCAGCCCCACGGGACTAACTCAAGAGACCCAGTACTTC | CASSPTGLTQETQYF
TRBJ1-2 | NA | TRBV5-1 | NA | TGCGCCAGCAAGAGTTGGAATTCGAACTATGGCTACACCTTC | CASKSWNSNYGYTF
TRBJ2-7 | NA | TRBV7-2 | many | TGTGCCAGCAGCCGCGGGGAAGGTCATCCCTACGAGCAGTACTTC | CASSRGEGHPYEQYF
TRBJ2-3 | NA | TRBV2 | many | TGTGCCAGCAGTGTTGGACTTATCACAGATACGCAGTATTTT | CASSVGLITDTQYF
TRBJ1-2 | NA | TRBV15 | NA | TGTGCCACCAGGGACCCCGGTCTGTATGGCTACACCTTC | CATRDPGLYGYTF
TRBJ2-1 | TRBD1 | TRBV20-1 | many | TGCAGTGCTAGGTCCACGGGACAGGGGGCCTTTAATGAGCAGTTCTTC | CSARSTGQGAFNEQFF
TRBJ1-1 | NA | TRBV6-2/TRBV6-3 | NA | TGTGCCAGCTCCGCCCCCGGACTTGAAGCTTTCTTT | CASSAPGLEAFF
TRBJ2-7 | TRBD2 | TRBV4-3 | NA | TGCGCCAGCAGCCAAGATCTACAAAGCGGGAGGACCTACGAGCAGTACTTC | CASSQDLQSGRTYEQYF
TRBJ1-5 | NA | TRBV28 | NA | TGTGCCAGCAGTTTAGACGCCGCGCCCCAGCATTTT | CASSLDAAPQHF
TRBJ1-1 | NA | TRBV10-1 | NA | TGCGCCCGGCTGGGACGGATGAACACTGAAGCTTTCTTT | CARLGRMNTEAFF
TRBJ2-7 | TRBD1 | TRBV14 | few | TGTGCCAGCAGCCCCGACAGGGTTAGCCACGAGCAGTACTTC | CASSPDRVSHEQYF
TRBJ1-1 | NA | TRBV20-1 | many | TGCAGTGCCGCCCAGGGAAGCACTGAAGCTTTCTTT | CSAAQGSTEAFF
TRBJ2-7 | NA | TRBV28 | many | TGTGCCAGCAGCGCCCCGACCTACGAGCAGTACTTC | CASSAPTYEQYF
TRBJ2-7 | NA | TRBV28 | many | TGTGCCAGCAGTCCCTACATGGAACGATACGAGCAGTACTTC | CASSPYMERYEQYF
TRBJ2-7 | NA | TRBV27 | NA | TGTGCCAGCAGTGTTGACCATACCTACGAGCAGTACTTC | CASSVDHTYEQYF
TRBJ2-1 | NA | TRBV7-9 | few | TGTGCCAGCAGCTTCTCCGGACATCCCAACAATGAGCAGTTCTTC | CASSFSGHPNNEQFF
TRBJ2-7 | TRBD2 | TRBV5-1 | NA | TGCGCCAGCAGCCGGGAGGGAGACAGATTCTACGAGCAGTACTTC | CASSREGDRFYEQYF
TRBJ1-4 | NA | TRBV9 | few | TGTGCCAGCAGCGTTCTGTCCAGGGATGAAAAACTGTTTTTT | CASSVLSRDEKLFF
TRBJ1-6 | NA | TRBV10-3 | few | TGTGCCATCAGTGAGTCAGCCGGGCTGGGATCACCCCTCCACTTT | CAISESAGLGSPLHF
TRBJ2-7 | TRBD2 | TRBV7-9 | many | TGTGCCAGCAGCTCACACCAAGGACTAGACTACGAGCAGTACTTC | CASSSHQGLDYEQYF
TRBJ2-3 | TRBD1 | TRBV4-1 | NA | TGCGCCAGCAGCCATCCCCCGACAGGGAGCACAGATACGCAGTATTTT | CASSHPPTGSTDTQYF
TRBJ2-1 | TRBD2 | TRBV10-3 | few | TGTGCCATCAGTGAGTCCCAAGCGGGAGTTGGCTACAATGAGCAGTTCTTC | CAISESQAGVGYNEQFF
TRBJ2-1 | TRBD2 | TRBV6-9 | once | TGCGCCAGCAGTGAGTCCAGGACTAGCGGGAGGGCCAAGAATGAGCAGTTCTTC | CASSESRTSGRAKNEQFF